The present TCR beta chain was sequenced within a study of CD8+ T cells in alopecia areata. Study background: It was 6 to 18 months of tofacitinib, and then there were 6 months off drug. General study points: Sequencing of scalp tissue also captures the resident alphabeta T cells of normal skin.

Both peripheral blood and punch biopsies of lesional scalp skin were obtained from patients who had alopecia areata. This clone showed up just a few times. As yet, its antigen is unknown. CDR3 size: 14 residues. V trimming: 3 bases; J trimming: 9 bases; junction bases outside the gene matches: 7. Germline loops: CDR1 MNHEY, CDR2 SMNVEV (reference sequence). Reverse transcribed after extraction, RNA yielded cDNA as the sequencing template. TCRdb keeps only in-frame clones here, not all; method: immunoSEQ multiplex PCR. The data show about 180,000 clones, around 71% seen once. V gene TRBV27 combines with J gene TRBJ1-4; 7 positions match TRBD1. The input for sequencing was CD8+ T cells sorted from blood, taken at week 0. This clonotype was obtained from a human donor with alopecia areata. The CDR3 loop is CASSFDNRGQKLFF. The CDR3 DNA reads TGTGCCAGCAGTTTCGACAACAGGGGCCAAAAACTGTTTTTT.